Listed below are T cell receptor beta chains from one sample, sequenced in a study of blood T cells in healthy people across ages. Each CDR3 protein gets one entry after TCRdb re-called the 5' RACE reads with MiXCR. The profile shows over 1,500,000 distinct CDR3 sequences, roughly 49% of them singletons. The sample taken for sequencing was blood. The receptors shown here come from a woman between 40 and 50 years old in good health. CDR3s include the opening cysteine and the closing phenylalanine or tryptophan. The order of the fields is J gene, clone size, V gene, D gene, CDR3 protein, CDR3 DNA. A D gene is named only where the DNA matches it firmly. Expanded clones get a size class; other rows say once, few or many, or leave the size out.

>TRBJ1-6|few|TRBV7-2|.
CASSLDQGSYSPLHF
TGTGCCAGCAGCTTAGACCAGGGGAGTTACTCACCCCTCCACTTT
>TRBJ2-3|once|TRBV28|.
CASSLFAGSKTETQYF
TGTGCCAGCAGTTTATTCGCAGGGAGTAAGACAGAGACGCAGTATTTT
>TRBJ2-5|few|TRBV27|.
CASSFSGPMETQYF
TGTGCCAGCAGTTTTAGCGGCCCAATGGAGACCCAGTACTTC
>TRBJ1-2|.|TRBV3-1|.
CASSPNLQGGNYGYTF
TGTGCCAGCAGCCCAAACTTACAGGGAGGGAATTATGGCTACACCTTC
>TRBJ2-5|.|TRBV14|.
CASSQLGLASQETQYF
TGTGCCAGCAGCCAATTGGGCCTAGCCTCCCAAGAGACCCAGTACTTC
>TRBJ1-6|.|TRBV10-3|.
CAISESGDNSPLHF
TGTGCCATCAGTGAGTCTGGGGATAATTCACCCCTCCACTTT
>TRBJ1-1|few|TRBV20-1|TRBD1
CSAPKGGDRGWNTEAFF
TGCAGTGCTCCCAAGGGGGGGGACAGGGGCTGGAACACTGAAGCTTTCTTT
>TRBJ2-7|.|TRBV29-1|TRBD2
CSVVASGGSYNEQYF
TGCAGCGTTGTTGCTAGCGGGGGCTCCTACAATGAGCAGTACTTC
>TRBJ2-1|few|TRBV12-5|TRBD2
CASARLGGRDEQFF
TGTGCTAGTGCCCGCCTGGGAGGGCGGGATGAGCAGTTCTTC
>TRBJ2-5|few|TRBV20-1|.
CSADLDFQETQYF
TGCAGTGCCGACCTTGACTTCCAAGAGACCCAGTACTTC
>TRBJ2-1|many|TRBV3-1|TRBD2
CASSHSGGAPNEQFF
TGTGCCAGCAGCCATAGCGGGGGGGCCCCAAATGAGCAGTTCTTC
>TRBJ2-7|few|TRBV7-2|.
CASSRERGAYEQYF
TGTGCCAGCAGCCGAGAAAGGGGCGCCTACGAGCAGTACTTC
>TRBJ2-7|.|TRBV11-2|.
CASRRPGRLTYEQYF
TGTGCCAGCAGACGACCGGGACGACTAACCTACGAGCAGTACTTC
>TRBJ2-1|.|TRBV29-1|.
CSVAGGGAGNKQFF
TGCAGCGTTGCTGGAGGGGGGGCTGGTAATAAGCAGTTCTTC
>TRBJ2-5|.|TRBV29-1|.
CSVEDLIGETQYF
TGCAGCGTTGAAGATCTAATTGGGGAGACCCAGTACTTC
>TRBJ2-1|few|TRBV20-1|TRBD2
CSASSGGGRVGQFF
TGCAGTGCTAGTAGCGGGGGCGGGCGCGTAGGGCAGTTCTTC
>TRBJ2-5|.|TRBV7-2|.
CASSLAGRGGRETQYF
TGTGCCAGCAGCTTAGCGGGCAGGGGGGGGCGTGAGACCCAGTACTTC
>TRBJ2-1|few|TRBV15|TRBD2
CATSRVLAGGYNEQFF
TGTGCCACCAGCAGAGTACTGGCGGGGGGTTACAATGAGCAGTTCTTC
>TRBJ2-7|.|TRBV4-3|.
CASSHRLWYEQYF
TGCGCCAGCAGCCACCGACTGTGGTACGAGCAGTACTTC
>TRBJ2-7|many|TRBV10-3|.
CAISERAYEQYF
TGTGCCATCAGTGAGCGGGCCTACGAGCAGTACTTC
>TRBJ2-5|few|TRBV5-6|TRBD1
CASSLIGGRQETQYF
TGTGCCAGCAGCTTGATAGGGGGCAGGCAAGAGACCCAGTACTTC
>TRBJ2-3|.|TRBV6-4|TRBD1
CASSDSDRELTDTQYF
TGTGCCAGCAGTGACAGTGACAGGGAATTGACAGATACGCAGTATTTT
>TRBJ2-6|few|TRBV4-1|TRBD1
CASSQEAGGSGANVLTF
TGCGCCAGCAGCCAAGAAGCAGGGGGCTCTGGGGCCAACGTCCTGACTTTC
>TRBJ2-1|few|TRBV6-2/TRBV6-3|TRBD1
CASSYGQGKDEQFF
TGTGCCAGCAGTTACGGACAGGGGAAGGATGAGCAGTTCTTC
>TRBJ1-5|.|TRBV29-1|.
CSVGVGVGNQPRHF
.
>TRBJ1-5|.|TRBV20-1|TRBD1
CSASGQGAKHQPQHF
TGCAGTGCTAGTGGGCAGGGGGCGAAACATCAGCCCCAGCATTTT
>TRBJ2-1|.|TRBV20-1|.
CSASVDPRNEQFF
TGCAGTGCTAGTGTGGACCCGAGGAATGAGCAGTTCTTC
>TRBJ2-1|.|TRBV29-1|.
CSVEDYPEQFF
TGCAGCGTTGAAGACTACCCCGAGCAGTTCTTC